The rows below give T cell receptor beta chains drawn from one sample of a study of shared clonotypes between healthy human individuals. TCRdb keeps only in-frame clones here, not all; method: immunoSEQ multiplex PCR. This repertoire shows about 2.4 million clones, 90% to 95% found once; its top ten account for about 0.13%. Sample: naive CD4+ T cells sorted from blood. The receptors derive from a man younger than 35 in good health. CDR3s include the opening cysteine and the closing phenylalanine or tryptophan. The D gene is left open where the match is weak. Clone sizes are given selectively: once, few, many, or a class where the clone is expanded.

.	TRBD1	TRBV11-2	TRBJ2-5	TGTGCCAGCAGCTCGGGACAGCAGACCCAGTACTTC	CASSSGQQTQYF
.	.	TRBV23-1	TRBJ1-1	TGCGCCAGCAGTCAATCAAGGGGGGTCACTGAAGCTTTCTTT	CASSQSRGVTEAFF
.	TRBD1	TRBV5-5	TRBJ1-4	TGTGCCAGCAGCTTCTCAGGGGGCCAGGCTAATGAAAAACTGTTTTTT	CASSFSGGQANEKLFF
.	TRBD2	TRBV10-2	TRBJ2-2	TGCGCCAGCTGGACTAGCGGGAGTACAGGGGAGCTGTTTTTT	CASWTSGSTGELFF
once	.	TRBV6-6	TRBJ2-7	TGTGCCAGCAGCCCCCGGGACTGGCAGTACTTC	CASSPRDWQYF
.	.	TRBV30	TRBJ2-1	TGTGCCTGGAGTGTAGCCCAGGGGCCCTACAATGAGCAGTTCTTC	CAWSVAQGPYNEQFF
few	TRBD1	TRBV14	TRBJ1-6	TGTGCCAGCAGCCGGGGGACAGGGTATAATTCACCCCTCCACTTT	CASSRGTGYNSPLHF
once	.	TRBV6-5	TRBJ1-2	TGTGCCAGCACTAGATCTGGCTATGGCTACACCTTC	CASTRSGYGYTF
.	.	TRBV30	TRBJ2-5	TGTGCCTGGGGCCCTAGGGAGACCCAGTACTTC	CAWGPRETQYF
.	TRBD2	TRBV29-1	TRBJ2-2	TGCAGCGTTGCGGCGGGAGGGCCCGTCGGGGAGCTGTTTTTT	CSVAAGGPVGELFF
.	.	TRBV4-3	TRBJ2-2	TGCGCCAGCAGCCAAGAGACGCCAGGGTGGGGGGAGCTGTTTTTT	CASSQETPGWGELFF
.	TRBD1	TRBV28	TRBJ2-2	TGTGCCAGCCGGGGACAGGGATGGGGCGGGGAGCTGTTTTTT	CASRGQGWGGELFF